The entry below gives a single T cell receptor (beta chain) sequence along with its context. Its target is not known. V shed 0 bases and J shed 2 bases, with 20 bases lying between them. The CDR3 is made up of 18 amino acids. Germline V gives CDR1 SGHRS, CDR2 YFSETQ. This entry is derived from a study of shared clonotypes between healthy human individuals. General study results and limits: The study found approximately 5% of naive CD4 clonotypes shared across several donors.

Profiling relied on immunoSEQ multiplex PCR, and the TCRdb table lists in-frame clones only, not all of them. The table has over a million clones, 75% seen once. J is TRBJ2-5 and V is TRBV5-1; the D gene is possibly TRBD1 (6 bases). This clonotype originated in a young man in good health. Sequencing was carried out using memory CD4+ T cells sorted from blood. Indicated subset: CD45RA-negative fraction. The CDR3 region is CASSLGQAVPQEQETQYF. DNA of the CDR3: TGCGCCAGCAGCTTGGGACAGGCCGTCCCCCAAGAACAAGAGACCCAGTACTTC.